Listed here is a single TCR beta chain. This clonotype was seen ten or more times. This receptor's antigen is unknown. No much larger clone exists at a distance of one base, and base qualities are not known. The data stem from a study of T cells after yellow fever vaccination (dated by TCRdb to 2018 to 2020). Some background on the complete study: The SMART-Seq v4 Ultra Low Input RNA kit was used to prepare libraries from fractions with low cell numbers. To follow T-cell clones before and after primary and booster YFV17D yellow fever vaccination, bulk TCR alpha and beta repertoires were sequenced over time. Blood samples were taken at several timepoints before and after primary and secondary immunization, and bulk PBMC replicates and cell subsets were isolated. Two healthy male donors made up the cohort, one aged 18 to 30 years and the other aged 30 to 40 years.

TCR cDNA was synthesized by 5'RACE template switching, through which a universal primer site and unique molecular identifiers were introduced. Priming for cDNA synthesis came from both the TCR alpha and TCR beta constant segments. Library amplification involved two PCR steps, and the second step added sample barcodes and sequencing adapters. Libraries were sequenced on Illumina HiSeq 2500 (2x100 bp) or NovaSeq (2x150 bp). The study's processing was this. MIGEC was used to demultiplex reads and collapse the reads into UMI consensus sequences, and MiXCR was used for V(D)J alignment. Clonotypes responding to the vaccine were identified with edgeR on replicate PBMC samples, with the criteria of FDR below 0.01 and a log2 fold change above 5 up to day 15. Each bulk clonotype received a CD4 or CD8 identity based on whether the sequenced CD4 or CD8 repertoire contained that clonotype at higher abundance. TCRdb handled the public reads itself, with Q25 trimming in fastp and clone calling in MiXCR, and kept productive beta chains. Merged by CDR3 protein, the rows form single entries marked with the most common genes and DNA. TCRdb, not the original authors, processed these V and J calls. The sample profile shows hundreds of thousands of distinct CDR3 sequences; more than 9% of them were found once. 15% of the sample is taken by the ten largest.

The treatment or condition label on this specimen signifies: live attenuated yellow fever vaccine strain. At each blood-draw timepoint, two biological replicates of bulk PBMCs were obtained. A standard Ficoll-Paque protocol was used to isolate PBMCs from peripheral blood. TriZol was used to extract RNA from bulk PBMCs, CD4 and CD8 fractions, and dextramer-positive and dextramer-negative fractions. Counted from cysteine to phenylalanine, this CDR3 has 13 amino acids. Only the CDR3 DNA is retained, 39 bases long and in frame from the first base. From a lookup of the germline V gene, CDR1 and CDR2 are KGHSH and LQKENI. Compared with germline, V lacks 2 bases and J lacks 8 bases; bases without a gene match: 3. What the work shows at the level of the full study, not this receptor alone: FACS-sorted repertoires could contain abundant contaminating clonotypes from the bulk population, so computational filtering was required. A small share of clonotypes occurred in both CD4 and CD8 compartments, likely arising from convergent recombination. Compared with the primary T-cell response, the secondary T-cell response was weaker but faster, peaking on day 5 rather than day 15. The study included only a couple of donors, which limits how far the findings can be generalized. Most clones expanded after primary vaccination (about 95% of CD4 and 88% of CD8) were re-detected after the booster, suggesting that broad memory maintenance occurred.

The chain was built from TRBV18 and TRBJ1-2; 9 bases in the junction line up with TRBD1. The TCR sequence derives from a man younger than 40 who received the YFV17D yellow fever vaccine. This specimen consisted of PBMCs, obtained on the day of the yellow fever booster vaccination. The CDR3 reads as follows: CASSPGQGIGYTF. The bases read TGTGCCAGCTCACCAGGACAGGGGATAGGCTACACCTTC. Here the CDR3 is joined to the reference TRBV18 and TRBJ1-2 genes, and the full variable domain is: NAGVMQNPRHLVRRRGQEARLRCSPMKGHSHVYWYRQLPEEGLKFMVYLQKENIIDESGMPKERFSAEFPKEGPSILRIQQVVRGDSAAYFCASSPGQGIGYTFGSGTRLTVV.